These 8 T cell receptor beta chains originate from one sample sequenced in a study of CD8+ T cells in alopecia areata. Extracted RNA was reverse transcribed into cDNA, the sequencing template. Using immunoSEQ multiplex PCR, the repertoire was profiled, and TCRdb retains in-frame clones only, with some absent. In the table there are under 75,000 clones, roughly 44% of which are singletons. The specimen was CD8+ T cells sorted from blood, collected at week 0. Every receptor here comes from a human donor with alopecia areata.

The V and J genes are TRBV29-1 and TRBJ1-2; 7 positions agree with TRBD1. V shed 0 bases and J 0 bases; nucleotides not matched to a gene: 10. Germline V gives CDR1 SQVTM, CDR2 ANQGSEA. The CDR3 runs to 17 residues. CDR3 in DNA: TGCAGCGTTGAAGATCAGGTCAGGGGGTTAGCTAACTATGGCTACACCTTC. It translates to CSVEDQVRGLANYGYTF.

This clone was seen only a few times. The CDR3 is CASRPPRAEAFF. In DNA, the CDR3 is TGTGCCAGCAGGCCCCCTCGGGCTGAAGCTTTCTTT. V usage is TRBV2 and J usage is TRBJ1-1; D gene ambiguous. V shed 6 bases and J shed 6 bases, with 11 bases lying between them. Looked up from germline, CDR1 is SNHLY and CDR2 is FYNNEI. The CDR3 has 12 residues.

This sequence joins TRBV4-1 and TRBJ2-7; TRBD1 might be the D (5 bases). The CDR3 length is 15 residues. From germline, CDR1 is MGHRA and CDR2 YSYEKL. Trimming took off 0 bases at V and 6 bases at J, with 15 bases between the two ends. The CDR3 DNA follows: TGCGCCAGCAGCCAAGAAACAGGAGTCCCGGGCGAGCAGTACTTC. Its translation is CASSQETGVPGEQYF.

The chain recombines TRBV6-1 with TRBJ2-7; TRBD2 matches 9 bases. The CDR3 is 15 amino acids. Germline-derived CDR1 and CDR2 are MNHNS and SASEGT. Losses at the gene ends were 2 bases for V and 0 bases for J; bases not matched to a gene: 2. DNA for the CDR3: TGTGCCAGCAGTGAAAGTAGCGGGAGCTCCTACGAGCAGTACTTC. This codes for CASSESSGSSYEQYF.

CDR3: CASSPRTSAPRRDEQFF. CDR3 in DNA: TGTGCCAGCAGCCCAAGGACTAGCGCGCCCCGGAGGGATGAGCAGTTCTTC. V and J are TRBV27 and TRBJ2-1; 9 bases fit TRBD2. The V segment lost 6 bases and the J segment 8 bases; nucleotides outside the gene matches: 17. In germline, CDR1 is MNHEY, CDR2 SMNVEV (reference sequence). The CDR3 is made up of 17 amino acids.

CDR3 sequence reads: CSATGGGGYTF. The CDR3 DNA sequence: TGCAGTGCCACAGGGGGCGGCGGCTACACCTTC. This chain joins TRBV29-1 and TRBJ1-2; TRBD1 matches 9 bases. The V gene's germline CDR1 is SQVTM and CDR2 ANQGSEA. The CDR3 loop spans 11 amino acids.

The chain joins TRBV11-2 to TRBJ2-7; 7 bases line up with TRBD2. This CDR3 is built from 13 residues. From germline, CDR1 is SGHAT and CDR2 FQNNGV. V shed 3 bases and J 2 bases; nucleotides not matched to a gene: 1. The chain's CDR3 is CASSFGTTYEQYF. In DNA form, the CDR3 reads TGTGCCAGCAGCTTCGGGACTACCTACGAGCAGTACTTC. Based on the CDR3 plus reference TRBV11-2 and TRBJ2-7, the full variable domain is EAGVAQSPRYKIIEKRQSVAFWCNPISGHATLYWYQQILGQGPKLLIQFQNNGVVDDSQLPKDRFSAERLKGVDSTLKIQPAKLEDSAVYLCASSFGTTYEQYFGPGTRLTVT.

V is TRBV5-1 and J is TRBJ2-1; TRBD2 might be the D (5 bases). Germline lookup yields CDR1 SGHRS and CDR2 YFSETQ. The CDR3 runs to 14 residues. Trimming pared 0 bases from V and 5 bases from J, leaving 9 bases between. This CDR3 is CASSLAAVDNEQFF. CDR3 DNA: TGCGCCAGCAGCTTGGCAGCGGTAGACAATGAGCAGTTCTTC.